This T cell receptor beta chain stems from a study of identifying expanded T cells in peripheral blood. Study-level findings and limits: About 1.2 clones differed between technical replicates, versus about 15 and 19 over time. Variance in clone template counts between two-week samples significantly increased with total template count across all healthy donors.

Note on this clone: Its antigen is not identified.

Healthy donors had no documented immune events, such as infections, while sampled. Clones were sequenced by immunoSEQ multiplex PCR, and TCRdb holds only the in-frame ones, with some missing. The sample has 83,000 or so clones; roughly 90% are singletons. CDR1 LNHDA and CDR2 SQIVND come from the germline V gene (reference sequence). The CDR3 runs to 14 residues. V was pared by 9 bases and J by 3 bases, with 4 bases of the junction left unmatched. The specimen sequenced was blood. This receptor was obtained from a person between 18 and 75 years old in good health. This chain uses TRBV19 with TRBJ2-3; 12 bases map to TRBD1. CDR3 bases: TGTGCCAGCCAGGGACAGGGGGCTACAGATACGCAGTATTTT. Protein product: CASQGQGATDTQYF.